The clone carrying this T cell receptor beta chain came up once. This record comes from a study of blood T cell repertoires in COVID-19. Across the whole study: Sample material is recorded as cDNA or gDNA derived from T cells, B-cell-depleted T cells, or PBMCs.

TCRdb's copy holds only in-frame clones and misses some; the assay was immunoSEQ multiplex PCR. The data show some 320,000 clones, with roughly 90% seen just once and less than 3.5% held by the top ten. V lost 9 bases, J lost 4 bases, and 12 bases stayed unmatched. This CDR3 region has 15 residues. Recruitment covered about 25 US areas and drew participants whose ages spanned about 18 to 100 years. The receptor comes from a woman in her 50s who had been exposed to COVID-19. Input material: PBMCs or T cells enriched from blood (not recorded which). The rearrangement links TRBV23-1 to TRBJ2-1; TRBD2 aligns across 7 bases. TRBV23-1 is assigned to the ORF class and has an uncertain function. CDR3 protein: CARLAWGGDYNEQFF. The CDR3 DNA sequence: TGCGCCAGATTGGCCTGGGGGGGGGATTACAATGAGCAGTTCTTC.